A single sample gave rise to the 24 T cell receptor beta chains below, sequenced in a study of identical twins. TCRdb redid the calling of the 5' RACE reads with MiXCR, one entry per CDR3 protein. Here the sample spans about 810,000 distinct CDR3 sequences, over 9% being singletons. The data also belong to a second study, concerning yellow fever vaccine responses in identical twins.

The sequenced sample was PBMCs. These receptors were collected from a woman under 30 in good health.

This sequence joins TRBV5-1 and TRBJ2-7; 9 bases fit TRBD2. Germline values: CDR1 SGHRS, CDR2 YFSETQ. J lost 6 bases, V lost 1 base, and 8 bases had no gene match. The CDR3 extends over 15 amino acids. DNA for the CDR3: TGCGCCAGCAGCTTGTTTAAGCGGGAGGAGGGCGAGCAGTACTTC. Its protein is CASSLFKREEGEQYF. The full variable domain, its missing parts supplied by reference TRBV5-1 and TRBJ2-7, is KAGVTQTPRYLIKTRGQQVTLSCSPISGHRSVSWYQQTPGQGLQFLFEYFSETQRNKGNFPGRFSGRQFSNSRSEMNVSTLELGDSALYLCASSLFKREEGEQYFGPGTRLTVT.

CDR3 in DNA: TGTGCCAGCAGCGTAGCAGCGCCGAGCTCCTACGAGCAGTACTTC. Protein sequence: CASSVAAPSSYEQYF. The rearrangement uses TRBV9 and TRBJ2-7; no clear D gene. The CDR3 length is 15 residues. Trimming took 0 bases from V and 0 from J, leaving 10 bases between them. In germline, CDR1 is SGDLS, CDR2 YYNGEE.

This clonotype was observed a few times. This chain connects TRBV29-1 to TRBJ2-7, with D maybe TRBD1 (5 bases). This CDR3 comprises 14 residues. CDR1 and CDR2 from the germline V gene are SQVTM and ANQGSEA. V lost 4 bases and J 2 bases, leaving 15 bases between the germline ends. The CDR3 region is CSVGWTSRTYEQYV. The DNA of the CDR3 is TGCAGCGTTGGGTGGACAAGCCGGACCTACGAGCAGTACGTC.

This clonotype was counted only a few times. The chain joins TRBV20-1 to TRBJ2-6; D possibly matches TRBD1 or TRBD2 (6 bases each). This CDR3 comprises 14 residues. From germline, CDR1 is DFQATT and CDR2 SNEGSKA (reference sequence). V shed 5 bases and J shed 4 bases, with 12 bases lying between them. The CDR3 DNA sequence: TGCAGTGCTCTTCAGGGGAGGGGGGCCAACGTCCTGACTTTC. Protein: CSALQGRGANVLTF.

The chain couples TRBV27 to TRBJ1-1; 10 bases match TRBD1. The junction had 8 bases not matched to a gene; V was cut back by 5 bases and J by 5 bases. The CDR3 totals 15 residues. CDR1 is MNHEY, CDR2 SMNVEV, per germline (reference sequence). Written as DNA, the CDR3 is TGTGCCAGCAGTAGACAGGGGGCGGGTGTGACTGAAGCTTTCTTT. Translating gives CASSRQGAGVTEAFF.

This chain connects TRBV28 to TRBJ2-5, with D possibly matching TRBD1 (5 bases). The CDR3 loop spans 15 amino acids. Trimming removed 5 bases from V and 5 bases from J, with 18 bases in between. Germline CDR1 MDHEN, CDR2 SYDVKM. The CDR3 DNA is TGTGCCAGCAGTCCCCACAAGGGGATGCAGGAGACCCAGTACTTC. It encodes CASSPHKGMQETQYF.

This clonotype was picked up many times. The rearrangement links TRBV15 to TRBJ1-2, with a possible D match to TRBD1 (5 bases). The CDR3 extends over 14 amino acids. V dropped 0 bases and J dropped 4 bases, with 9 bases sitting between them. Germline-derived CDR1 and CDR2 are LNHNV and YYDKDF (reference sequence). In nucleotides, the CDR3 is TGTGCCACCAGCAGAGAGGGGAGGGGCTATGGCTACACCTTC. Translated, it gives CATSREGRGYGYTF.

The gene calls are TRBV19 and TRBJ2-1; D tentatively fits TRBD1 or TRBD2 (5 bases each). The V and J ends lost 6 bases and 6 bases respectively, with 15 bases between them. Germline V lookup: CDR1 LNHDA, CDR2 SQIVND (reference sequence). The CDR3 is made up of 14 amino acids. DNA of the CDR3: TGTGCCAGTAGGGGGTTTGGGACGGGCAATGAGCAGTTCTTC. As protein: CASRGFGTGNEQFF.

J is TRBJ2-7 and V is TRBV5-1; perhaps TRBD2 as D (5 bases). Deletions cut 5 bases from V and 3 bases from J, with 24 bases between. The V gene's germline CDR1 is SGHRS and CDR2 YFSETQ. This CDR3 region has 17 residues. The CDR3 reads CASRGVVVWEGDYEQYV. DNA for the CDR3: TGCGCCAGCAGGGGAGTTGTAGTATGGGAAGGAGACTACGAGCAGTACGTC.

The V and J genes are TRBV5-1 and TRBJ2-3; 9 positions agree with TRBD1. CDR3 length: 14 amino acids. The germline gives CDR1 SGHRS, CDR2 YFSETQ. With 4 bases clipped from V and 5 bases from J, the junction kept 5 bases outside the gene matches. CDR3 sequence: CASSTTGGKDTQYF. CDR3 coding DNA: TGCGCCAGCAGCACGACAGGGGGGAAAGATACGCAGTATTTT.

There are many counts of this clonotype. The junction differs from germline at one of its ends, possibly a read error. This rearrangement joins TRBV5-1 to TRBJ2-1; a possible D gene is TRBD2 (5 bases). CDR3 length: 12 residues. The germline V gene encodes CDR1 SGHRS and CDR2 YFSETQ. The chain's CDR3 is CASSLALNEQFF. The CDR3 DNA follows: TGTGCCAGCAGCTTAGCGCTGAATGAGCAGTTCTTC.

Ten or more counts support this clonotype. The rearrangement uses TRBV28 and TRBJ1-1; the match to TRBD1 covers 7 bases. This CDR3 is 19 amino acids long. Germline CDR1 reads MDHEN; CDR2 reads SYDVKM. The junction had 23 bases not matched to a gene; V was cut back by 4 bases and J by 6 bases. The CDR3 DNA reads as TGTGCCAGCAGTTCTGTCACTCACAGGGGCGGAGTACGAACTTCTGAAGCTTTCTTT. Amino acids: CASSSVTHRGGVRTSEAFF.

In its sample, this clonotype was seen a few times. This sequence joins TRBV5-1 and TRBJ2-1, with D possibly being TRBD1 (5 bases). In germline, CDR1 is SGHRS, CDR2 YFSETQ. V lost 0 bases, J lost 7 bases, and 11 bases lay in between. The CDR3 totals 14 residues. The CDR3 region is CASSLEGRVNEQFF. As DNA, the CDR3 is TGCGCCAGCAGCTTGGAGGGCAGGGTAAATGAGCAGTTCTTC.

This clonotype was detected only a few times. The genes are TRBV28 and TRBJ2-1, with unresolved D. Germline V gives CDR1 MDHEN, CDR2 SYDVKM. Deletions cut 4 bases from V and 9 bases from J, with 10 bases between. This CDR3 has 12 amino acids. For the CDR3, the DNA is TGTGCCAGCAGTTCAGATACAATTGAGCAGTTCTTC. Amino acid sequence: CASSSDTIEQFF.

A few counts support this clonotype. This chain connects TRBV5-1 to TRBJ2-2; D is possibly TRBD2 (5 bases). Germline V gene sequence: CDR1 SGHRS, CDR2 YFSETQ. The CDR3 totals 16 residues. The V end was cut by 5 bases, the J end by 1 base, with 15 bases between. CDR3 sequence reads: CASRPSSAGNTGELFF. The CDR3 DNA sequence: TGCGCCAGCAGACCTAGTAGCGCGGGGAACACCGGGGAGCTGTTTTTT. Together with reference TRBV5-1 and TRBJ2-2, the CDR3 gives the full variable domain: KAGVTQTPRYLIKTRGQQVTLSCSPISGHRSVSWYQQTPGQGLQFLFEYFSETQRNKGNFPGRFSGRQFSNSRSEMNVSTLELGDSALYLCASRPSSAGNTGELFFGEGSRLTVL.

V gene TRBV14 combines with J gene TRBJ1-2; no definite D call. Trimming pared 0 bases from V and 0 bases from J, leaving 11 bases between. The CDR3 covers 16 residues. Germline V gene lookup returns CDR1 SGHDN and CDR2 FVKESK. In DNA, the CDR3 is TGTGCCAGCAGCCAAGATTGGGCAGAAGCTAACTATGGCTACACCTTC. Translating it yields CASSQDWAEANYGYTF.

This clonotype showed up just a few times. The chain recombines TRBV5-6 with TRBJ2-7; 9 bases fit TRBD1. The CDR3 sequence is 14 residues long. Germline loops: CDR1 SGHDT, CDR2 YYEEEE. The V and J ends lost 4 bases and 4 bases, in that order; junction bases with no gene match: 6. The DNA for the CDR3 is TGTGCCAGCAGCATACCGGGACAGGGTTACGAGCAGTACTTC. It yields the protein CASSIPGQGYEQYF.

The J gene is TRBJ2-1, the V gene TRBV2, with 7 bases matching TRBD2. Germline V gene lookup returns CDR1 SNHLY and CDR2 FYNNEI. Trimming took 5 bases from V and 5 from J; bases not matched to a gene: 12. This CDR3 spans 16 amino acids. CDR3 DNA sequence: TGTGCCAGCAGTTCCCGGATTAGCGGGTGGGACAATGAGCAGTTCTTC. It encodes CASSSRISGWDNEQFF.

The chain couples TRBV24-1 to TRBJ2-1; 11 bases are shared with TRBD2. From germline, CDR1 is KGHDR and CDR2 SFDVKD. The CDR3 spans 15 residues. Trimming removed 6 bases from V and 14 bases from J; junction bases left unmatched: 14. The CDR3 protein is CATSRLAGGAVQKFF. In DNA, the CDR3 is TGTGCCACCAGTAGGCTAGCGGGAGGTGCCGTTCAAAAGTTCTTC.

This clonotype was counted a few times. The chain combines TRBV6-1 with TRBJ2-7; TRBD2 is a possible D gene (6 bases). Germline values: CDR1 MNHNS, CDR2 SASEGT. The CDR3 loop spans 12 amino acids. Trimming stripped 4 bases from V and 5 bases from J, with 9 bases between. In DNA, the CDR3 is TGTGCCAGCAGTGTGGCGGGGAACGAGCAGTACGTC. This codes for CASSVAGNEQYV.

The chain joins TRBV5-6 to TRBJ1-2; 8 nucleotides line up with TRBD1. Looked up from germline, CDR1 is SGHDT and CDR2 is YYEEEE. After removal of 4 bases from V and 5 bases from J, the junction contained 7 bases not matched to a gene. The CDR3 sequence is 14 residues long. CDR3 region: CASSPGQEIYGYTF. For the CDR3, the DNA is TGTGCCAGCAGCCCGGGACAGGAAATATATGGCTACACCTTC. The whole variable domain, remainder taken from reference TRBV5-6 and TRBJ1-2, is DAGVTQSPTHLIKTRGQQVTLRCSPKSGHDTVSWYQQALGQGPQFIFQYYEEEERQRGNFPDRFSGHQFPNYSSELNVNALLLGDSALYLCASSPGQEIYGYTFGSGTRLTVV.

This clonotype was observed a handful of times. The chain uses TRBV5-6 and TRBJ2-7; D is unresolved. V was cut by 3 bases and J by 0 bases, with 7 bases left in between. The CDR3 totals 13 residues. Germline values: CDR1 SGHDT, CDR2 YYEEEE. Written as DNA, the CDR3 is TGTGCCAGCAGCTGGTCGGGCTCCTACGAGCAGTACGTC. Encoded protein: CASSWSGSYEQYV.

There are a few counts of this clonotype. The CDR3 sequence is CATSDPSFSGGQNEQFF. CDR3 coding DNA: TGTGCCACCAGTGATCCGTCGTTTTCAGGGGGGCAGAATGAGCAGTTCTTC. The chain joins TRBV24-1 to TRBJ2-1, with a possible D match to TRBD1 (7 bases). The germline CDR1 and CDR2 sequences are KGHDR and SFDVKD. Trimming shortened V by 3 bases and J by 7 bases, and 21 bases separated the two germline ends. The CDR3 is 17 amino acids.

This clonotype was seen a handful of times. The chain combines TRBV7-9 with TRBJ2-5; D call uncertain. CDR3 length: 14 residues. Trimming took 4 bases from V and 5 from J, leaving 14 bases between them. Looked up from germline, CDR1 is SEHNR and CDR2 is FQNEAQ (reference sequence). The DNA of the CDR3 is TGTGCCAGCAGCTCCCCAGGATTGAGGGAGACCCAGTACTTC. Translated, it gives CASSSPGLRETQYF.